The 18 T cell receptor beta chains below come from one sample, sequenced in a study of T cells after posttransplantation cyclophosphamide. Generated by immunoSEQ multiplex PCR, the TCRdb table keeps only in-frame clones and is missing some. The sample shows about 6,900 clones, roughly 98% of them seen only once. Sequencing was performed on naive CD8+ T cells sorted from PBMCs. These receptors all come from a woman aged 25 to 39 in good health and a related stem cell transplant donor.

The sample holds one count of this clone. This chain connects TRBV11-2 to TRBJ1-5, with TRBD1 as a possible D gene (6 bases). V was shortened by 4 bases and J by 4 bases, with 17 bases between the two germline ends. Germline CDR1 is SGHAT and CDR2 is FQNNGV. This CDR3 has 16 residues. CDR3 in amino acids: CASSSAQGHPNQPQHF. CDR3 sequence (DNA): TGTGCCAGCAGCTCCGCGCAGGGACATCCAAATCAGCCCCAGCATTTT.

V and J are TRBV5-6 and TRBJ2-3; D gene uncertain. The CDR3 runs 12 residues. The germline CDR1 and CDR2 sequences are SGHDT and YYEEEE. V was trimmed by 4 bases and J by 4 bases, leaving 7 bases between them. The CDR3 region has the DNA TGTGCCAGCAGCCCCGTGTCAGATACGCAGTATTTT. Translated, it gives CASSPVSDTQYF.

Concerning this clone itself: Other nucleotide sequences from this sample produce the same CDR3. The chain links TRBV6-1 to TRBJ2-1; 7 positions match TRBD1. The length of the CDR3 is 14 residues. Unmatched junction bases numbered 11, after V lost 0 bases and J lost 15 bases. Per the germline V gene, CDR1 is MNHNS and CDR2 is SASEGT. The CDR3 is CASSEALRQGVAFF. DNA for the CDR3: TGTGCCAGCAGTGAAGCGCTTCGACAGGGCGTGGCGTTCTTC.

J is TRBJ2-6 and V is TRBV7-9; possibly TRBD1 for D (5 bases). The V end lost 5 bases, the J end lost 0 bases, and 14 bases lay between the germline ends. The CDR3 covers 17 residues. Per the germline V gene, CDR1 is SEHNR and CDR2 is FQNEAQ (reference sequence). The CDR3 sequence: CASSTTVISSGANVLTF. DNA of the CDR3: TGTGCCAGCAGCACGACAGTCATAAGCTCTGGGGCCAACGTCCTGACTTTC.

The CDR3 nucleotides are TGTGCCAGTTCCACGGGAGGTGGGACTGAAGCTTTCTTT. It yields the protein CASSTGGGTEAFF. V is TRBV9 and J is TRBJ1-1; D remains ambiguous. The CDR3 runs to 13 residues. V shed 8 bases and J shed 5 bases, with 16 bases lying between them. Germline assignment: CDR1 SGDLS and CDR2 YYNGEE.

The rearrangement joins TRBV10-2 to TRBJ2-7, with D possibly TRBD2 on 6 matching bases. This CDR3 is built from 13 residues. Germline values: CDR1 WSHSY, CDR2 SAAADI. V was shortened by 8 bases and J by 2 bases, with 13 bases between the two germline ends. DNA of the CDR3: TGCGCCAGCCGACGGGACTTAGCCTACGAGCAGTACTTC. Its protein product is CASRRDLAYEQYF.

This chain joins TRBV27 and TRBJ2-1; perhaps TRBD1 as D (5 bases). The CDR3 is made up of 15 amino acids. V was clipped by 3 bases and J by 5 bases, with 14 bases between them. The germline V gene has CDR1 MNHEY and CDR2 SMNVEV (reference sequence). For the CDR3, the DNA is TGTGCCAGCAGTTTGGGCCAGGGTAGGCACAATGAGCAGTTCTTC. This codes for CASSLGQGRHNEQFF.

In DNA, the CDR3 is TGTGCCAGCAGCTTAACACAATACGGGACAGGGGGCACTGAAGCTTTCTTT. Translated, it gives CASSLTQYGTGGTEAFF. The chain has TRBV11-2 and TRBJ1-1; 11 nucleotides match TRBD1. V lost 2 bases to trimming and J lost 4 bases; unmatched junction nucleotides: 9. The CDR3 totals 17 residues. The V gene's germline CDR1 is SGHAT and CDR2 FQNNGV.

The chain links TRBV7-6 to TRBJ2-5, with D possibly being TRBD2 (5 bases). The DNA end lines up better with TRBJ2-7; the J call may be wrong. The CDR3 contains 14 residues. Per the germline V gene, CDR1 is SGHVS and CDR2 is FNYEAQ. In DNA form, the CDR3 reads TGTGCCAGCAGCTTAGCGGAGGATTCCTACGAGCAGTACTTC. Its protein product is CASSLAEDSYEQYF.

CDR3 sequence reads: CASSLEVHGNYGYTF. The DNA for the CDR3 is TGTGCCAGCAGCTTAGAGGTCCACGGGAACTATGGCTACACCTTC. The chain employs TRBV11-1 and TRBJ1-2; D unclear. This CDR3 contains 15 residues. V lost 1 base, J lost 2 bases, and 11 bases lay in between. In germline, CDR1 is SGHAT, CDR2 FQDESV (reference sequence).

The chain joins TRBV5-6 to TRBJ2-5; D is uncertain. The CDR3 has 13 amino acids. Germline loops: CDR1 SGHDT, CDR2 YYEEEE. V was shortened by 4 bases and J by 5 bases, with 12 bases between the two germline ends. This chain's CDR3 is CASSPRSIETQYF. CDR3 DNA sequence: TGTGCCAGCAGCCCAAGGAGCATTGAGACCCAGTACTTC.

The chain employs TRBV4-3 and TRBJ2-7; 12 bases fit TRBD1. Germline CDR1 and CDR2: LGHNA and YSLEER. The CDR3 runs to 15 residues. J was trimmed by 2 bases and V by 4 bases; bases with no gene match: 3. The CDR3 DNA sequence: TGCGCCAGCAGCCGAGGGACAGGGGGCGCCTACGAGCAGTACTTC. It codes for CASSRGTGGAYEQYF.

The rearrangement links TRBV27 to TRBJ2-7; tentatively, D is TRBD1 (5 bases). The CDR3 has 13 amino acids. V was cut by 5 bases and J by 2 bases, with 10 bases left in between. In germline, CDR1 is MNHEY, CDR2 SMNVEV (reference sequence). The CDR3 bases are TGTGCCAGCAGTCGAGACAGAGCCTACGAGCAGTACTTC. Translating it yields CASSRDRAYEQYF.

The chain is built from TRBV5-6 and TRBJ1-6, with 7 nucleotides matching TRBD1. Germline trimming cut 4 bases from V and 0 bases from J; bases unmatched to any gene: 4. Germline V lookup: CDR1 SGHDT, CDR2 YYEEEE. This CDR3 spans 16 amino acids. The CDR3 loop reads CASSRRGSSYNSPLHF. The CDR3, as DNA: TGTGCCAGCAGCCGCAGGGGGAGCTCCTATAATTCACCCCTCCACTTT.

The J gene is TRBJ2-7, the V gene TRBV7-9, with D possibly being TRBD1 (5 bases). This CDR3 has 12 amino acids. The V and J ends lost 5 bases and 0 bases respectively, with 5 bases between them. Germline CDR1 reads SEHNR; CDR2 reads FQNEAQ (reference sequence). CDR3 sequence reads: CASSQGSYEQYF. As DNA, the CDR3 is TGTGCCAGCAGCCAGGGCTCCTACGAGCAGTACTTC.

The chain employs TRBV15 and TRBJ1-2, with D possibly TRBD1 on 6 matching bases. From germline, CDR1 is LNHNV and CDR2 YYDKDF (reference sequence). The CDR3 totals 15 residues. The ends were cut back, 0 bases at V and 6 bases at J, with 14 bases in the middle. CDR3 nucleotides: TGTGCCACCAGCAGAGATCTGGGACCAGGGGATGGCTACACCTTC. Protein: CATSRDLGPGDGYTF. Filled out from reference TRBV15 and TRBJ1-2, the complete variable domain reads DAMVIQNPRYQVTQFGKPVTLSCSQTLNHNVMYWYQQKSSQAPKLLFHYYDKDFNNEADTPDNFQSRRPNTSFCFLDIRSPGLGDTAMYLCATSRDLGPGDGYTFGSGTRLTVV.

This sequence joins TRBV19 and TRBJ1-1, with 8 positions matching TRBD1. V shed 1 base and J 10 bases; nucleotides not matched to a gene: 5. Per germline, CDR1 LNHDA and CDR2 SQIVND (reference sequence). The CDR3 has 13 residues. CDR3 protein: CASSIGLDRAAFF. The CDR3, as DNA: TGTGCCAGTAGTATAGGACTGGACAGGGCAGCTTTCTTT.

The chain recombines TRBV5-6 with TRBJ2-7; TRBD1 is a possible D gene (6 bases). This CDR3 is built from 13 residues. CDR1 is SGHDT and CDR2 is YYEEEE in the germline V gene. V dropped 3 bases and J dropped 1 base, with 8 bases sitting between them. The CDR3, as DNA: TGTGCCAGCAGCTACAGGGAATCCTACGAGCAGTACTTC. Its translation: CASSYRESYEQYF.